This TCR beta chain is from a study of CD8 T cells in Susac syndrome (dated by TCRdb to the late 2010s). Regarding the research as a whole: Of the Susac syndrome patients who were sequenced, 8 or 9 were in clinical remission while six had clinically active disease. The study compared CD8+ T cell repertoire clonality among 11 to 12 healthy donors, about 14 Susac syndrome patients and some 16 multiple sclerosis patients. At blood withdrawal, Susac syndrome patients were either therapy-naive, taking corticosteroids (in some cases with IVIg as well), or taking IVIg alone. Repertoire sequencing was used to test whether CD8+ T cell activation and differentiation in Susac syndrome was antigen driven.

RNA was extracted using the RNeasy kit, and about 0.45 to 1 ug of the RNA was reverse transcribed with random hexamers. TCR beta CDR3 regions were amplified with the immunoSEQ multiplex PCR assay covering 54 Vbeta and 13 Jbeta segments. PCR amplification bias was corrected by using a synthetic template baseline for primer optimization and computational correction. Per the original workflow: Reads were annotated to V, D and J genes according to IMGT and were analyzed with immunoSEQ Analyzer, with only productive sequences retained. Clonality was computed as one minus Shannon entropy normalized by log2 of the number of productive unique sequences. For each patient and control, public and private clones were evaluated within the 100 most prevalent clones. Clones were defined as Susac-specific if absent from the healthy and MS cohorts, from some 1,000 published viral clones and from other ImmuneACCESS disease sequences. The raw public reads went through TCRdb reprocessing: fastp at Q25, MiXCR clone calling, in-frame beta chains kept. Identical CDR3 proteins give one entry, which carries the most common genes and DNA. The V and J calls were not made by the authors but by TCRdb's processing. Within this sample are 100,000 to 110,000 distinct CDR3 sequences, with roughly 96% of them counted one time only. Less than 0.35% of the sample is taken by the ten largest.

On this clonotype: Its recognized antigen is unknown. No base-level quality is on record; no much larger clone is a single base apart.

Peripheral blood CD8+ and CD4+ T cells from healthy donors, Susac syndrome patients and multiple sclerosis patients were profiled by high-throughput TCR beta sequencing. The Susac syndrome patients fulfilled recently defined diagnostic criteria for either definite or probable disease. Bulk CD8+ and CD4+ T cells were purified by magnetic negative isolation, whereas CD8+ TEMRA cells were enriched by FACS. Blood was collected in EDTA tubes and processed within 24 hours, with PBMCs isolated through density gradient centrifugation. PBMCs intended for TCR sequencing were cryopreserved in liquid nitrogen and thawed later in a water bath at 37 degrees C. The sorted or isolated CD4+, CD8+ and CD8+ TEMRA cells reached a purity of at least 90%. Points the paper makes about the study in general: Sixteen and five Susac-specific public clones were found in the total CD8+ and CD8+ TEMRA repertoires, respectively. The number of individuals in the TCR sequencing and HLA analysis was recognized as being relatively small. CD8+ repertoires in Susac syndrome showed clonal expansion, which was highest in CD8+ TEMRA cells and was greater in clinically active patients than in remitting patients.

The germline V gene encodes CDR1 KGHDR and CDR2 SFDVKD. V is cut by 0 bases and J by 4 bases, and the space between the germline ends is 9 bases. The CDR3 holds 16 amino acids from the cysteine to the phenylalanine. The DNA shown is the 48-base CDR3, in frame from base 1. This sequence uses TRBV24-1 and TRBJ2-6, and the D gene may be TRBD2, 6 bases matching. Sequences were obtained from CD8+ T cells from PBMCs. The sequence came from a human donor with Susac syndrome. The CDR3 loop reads CATSDLPGSGANVLTF. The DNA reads TGTGCCACCAGTGATTTGCCCGGGAGCGGGGCCAACGTCCTGACTTTC.